These 26 T cell receptor beta chains share one sample of origin, sequenced in a study of CD8 T cells in Susac syndrome (dated by TCRdb to the late 2010s). The library came from the immunoSEQ multiplex PCR assay. RNA was extracted using the RNeasy kit, and about 0.5 to 1 ug of the RNA was reverse transcribed with random hexamers. Using fastp trimming at Q25 and MiXCR clonotype assembly, TCRdb reanalyzed the public sequencing data and kept in-frame beta chains. Merged by CDR3 protein, the rows form single entries marked with the most common genes and DNA. The sample table records about 210,000 distinct CDR3 sequences; approximately 95% of these occur just once. The biggest ten clones account for about 0.088% of the sample. The sequenced sample consisted of CD4+ T cells from PBMCs. The receptors come from a human donor with multiple sclerosis.

This chain connects TRBV29-1 to TRBJ2-3; no definite D call. Per the germline V gene, CDR1 is SQVTM and CDR2 is ANQGSEA. V lost 4 bases, J lost 0 bases, and 5 bases lay in between. CDR3 length equals 12 residues. CDR3 region: CSVAKSTDTQYF. The CDR3 nucleotides read TGCAGCGTTGCCAAAAGCACAGATACGCAGTATTTT.

CDR3 nucleotides: TGTGCCAGCAGCCGACTAGCGGATAGGCTGATGATGTACGAGCAGTACTTC. This sequence encodes CASSRLADRLMMYEQYF. V gene TRBV5-6 combines with J gene TRBJ2-7; 9 bases are shared with TRBD2. The CDR3 is made up of 17 amino acids. The ends lost 4 bases at V and 4 bases at J; junction bases unmatched: 15. Germline V gives CDR1 SGHDT, CDR2 YYEEEE.

The chain joins TRBV2 to TRBJ2-3, with TRBD2 matching over 7 bases. V shed 7 bases and J 2 bases; nucleotides not matched to a gene: 6. CDR1 is SNHLY and CDR2 is FYNNEI in the germline V gene. There are 14 residues in the CDR3. In nucleotides, the CDR3 is TGTGCCAGCAAGGCTAGCGGTACCACAGATACGCAGTATTTT. Its translation is CASKASGTTDTQYF.

This chain connects TRBV11-2 to TRBJ2-1; D is perhaps TRBD1 or TRBD2 (6 bases each). Germline V gives CDR1 SGHAT, CDR2 FQNNGV. V was trimmed by 5 bases and J by 4 bases, leaving 18 bases between them. The CDR3 sequence is 16 residues long. The chain's CDR3 is CASSLGATRGYNEQFF. The CDR3 DNA sequence: TGTGCCAGCAGCCTGGGGGCGACTAGGGGATACAATGAGCAGTTCTTC.

The chain joins TRBV14 to TRBJ2-1, with 11 positions matching TRBD2. In germline, CDR1 is SGHDN, CDR2 FVKESK. The CDR3 covers 16 residues. Unmatched junction bases numbered 0, after V lost 2 bases and J lost 0 bases. CDR3 in amino acids: CASSQTSGSSYNEQFF. DNA for the CDR3: TGTGCCAGCAGCCAAACTAGCGGGAGCTCCTACAATGAGCAGTTCTTC.

Only one count was recorded for this clonotype. The chain has TRBV7-2 and TRBJ2-7; 8 nucleotides agree with TRBD2. Looked up from germline, CDR1 is SGHTA and CDR2 is FQGNSA. Trimming cost V 7 bases and J 7 bases; bases outside gene matches: 12. The CDR3 is made up of 14 amino acids. This CDR3 reads CASNNRALAGEQYF. CDR3 sequence (DNA): TGTGCCAGCAATAACCGGGCCCTAGCGGGTGAGCAGTACTTC.

This rearrangement joins TRBV27 to TRBJ2-1, with D possibly being TRBD2 (5 bases). This CDR3 contains 16 residues. Trimming removed 6 bases at V and 2 bases at J, with 17 bases between. The V gene's germline CDR1 is MNHEY and CDR2 SMNVEV (reference sequence). The CDR3 protein is CASSPPGVLPYNEQFF. CDR3 sequence (DNA): TGTGCCAGCAGCCCTCCCGGGGTGTTGCCCTACAATGAGCAGTTCTTC.

The chain joins TRBV7-8 to TRBJ1-1; tentatively, D is TRBD1 (6 bases). The V gene's germline CDR1 is SGHVS and CDR2 FQNEAQ. Trimming left V 6 bases short and J 1 base short, with 12 bases between. The CDR3 runs to 14 residues. In DNA form, the CDR3 reads TGTGCCAGCAGTGTCAGAGGGGGGAACACTGAAGCTTTCTTT. Translated, it gives CASSVRGGNTEAFF.

The J gene is TRBJ1-1, the V gene TRBV23-1; maybe TRBD1 (6 bases). TRBV23-1 is sorted into the ORF group, with uncertain function. CDR3 length: 18 amino acids. V was clipped by 4 bases and J by 3 bases, with 24 bases between them. In nucleotides, the CDR3 is TGCGCCAGCAGTCCCTCACTCCCACAGGGTAGGATGGACACTGAAGCTTTCTTT. Protein: CASSPSLPQGRMDTEAFF.

J is TRBJ2-4 and V is TRBV25-1; TRBD1 agrees at 7 bases. Trimming at V came to 3 bases and at J to 1 base, leaving 15 bases not matched to a gene. Germline V gives CDR1 MGHDK, CDR2 SYGVNS. There are 19 residues in the CDR3. CDR3 region: CASSDLDYGQVGAKNIQYF. The CDR3 DNA reads TGTGCCAGCAGTGATCTCGACTATGGACAGGTCGGGGCCAAAAACATTCAGTACTTC.

In DNA, the CDR3 is TGTGCCAGCAGCCTCGGCTTCCAGGCGCTTCCCTATGGCTACACCTTC. Residues: CASSLGFQALPYGYTF. The rearrangement joins TRBV4-2 to TRBJ1-2; D not resolved. Germline CDR1 is LGHNA and CDR2 is YNFKEQ. This CDR3 contains 16 residues. V was clipped by 4 bases and J by 4 bases, with 19 bases between them.

V and J are TRBV30 and TRBJ2-5, with D possibly being TRBD2 (5 bases). The CDR3 sequence is 14 residues long. Trimming left V 2 bases short and J 1 base short, with 11 bases between. Germline values: CDR1 GTSNPN, CDR2 SVGIG (reference sequence). The chain's CDR3 is CAWSWLGVQETQYF. DNA for the CDR3: TGTGCCTGGAGTTGGCTCGGGGTCCAAGAGACCCAGTACTTC. Filled out from reference TRBV30 and TRBJ2-5, the complete variable domain reads SQTIHQWPATLVQPVGSPLSLECTVEGTSNPNLYWYRQAAGRGLQLLFYSVGIGQISSEVPQNLSASRPQDRQFILSSKKLLLSDSGFYLCAWSWLGVQETQYFGPGTRLLVL.

The chain links TRBV7-2 to TRBJ2-5; D possibly corresponds to TRBD1 (5 bases). In germline, CDR1 is SGHTA, CDR2 FQGNSA. V was cut by 1 base and J by 4 bases, with 10 bases left in between. The CDR3 covers 14 residues. The CDR3 nucleotides are TGTGCCAGCAGCTTAGGGGGCGCGTCAGAGACCCAGTACTTC. It encodes CASSLGGASETQYF.

The chain employs TRBV9 and TRBJ2-2; D is possibly TRBD1 or TRBD2 (5 bases each). CDR3 length: 14 residues. Germline assignment: CDR1 SGDLS and CDR2 YYNGEE. Trimming shortened V by 0 bases and J by 3 bases, and 6 bases separated the two germline ends. The CDR3 nucleotides read TGTGCCAGCAGCGTAGGAGGGGACACCGGGGAGCTGTTTTTT. It is translated as CASSVGGDTGELFF.

Comment on this clonotype: One end of the junction is discordant with germline, which a read error may explain. This chain connects TRBV30 to TRBJ2-1; no firm D call. This CDR3 spans 11 amino acids. From germline, CDR1 is GTSNPN and CDR2 SVGIG (reference sequence). CDR3 bases: TGTGCCTGGAGTGTACTCGAGGCAGCCACCTTC. It codes for CAWSVLEAATF.

V is TRBV10-3 and J is TRBJ1-1; TRBD1 might be the D (5 bases). Trimming removed 4 bases from V and 1 base from J, with 13 bases in between. CDR1 and CDR2 (germline): ENHRY, SYGVKD. The CDR3 contains 15 residues. As DNA, the CDR3 is TGTGCCATCAGTGGCGGGGCCAGGACGAACACTGAAGCTTTCTTT. Translation: CAISGGARTNTEAFF.

The rearrangement uses TRBV27 and TRBJ1-6, with TRBD1 matching over 8 bases. The V and J ends lost 6 bases and 7 bases, in that order; junction bases with no gene match: 8. Germline V gives CDR1 MNHEY, CDR2 SMNVEV (reference sequence). The CDR3 runs to 15 residues. CDR3 residues: CASSNRQGRNSPLHF. In DNA form, the CDR3 reads TGTGCCAGCAGCAATAGACAGGGGAGGAATTCACCCCTCCACTTT.

This sequence joins TRBV20-1 and TRBJ2-1, with TRBD2 matching over 10 bases. Germline values: CDR1 DFQATT, CDR2 SNEGSKA (reference sequence). The CDR3 loop spans 16 amino acids. V shed 3 bases and J 5 bases; nucleotides not matched to a gene: 10. CDR3 sequence (DNA): TGCAGTGCTAGCCACCGGGCTAGCGGGAGACACAATGAGCAGTTCTTC. Protein product: CSASHRASGRHNEQFF.

V gene TRBV27 combines with J gene TRBJ2-7; no reliable D call. Trimming shortened V by 5 bases and J by 4 bases, and 15 bases separated the two germline ends. The CDR3 is 14 residues long. From germline, CDR1 is MNHEY and CDR2 SMNVEV (reference sequence). The CDR3 region has the DNA TGTGCCAGCAGTCCTACCTCCCCCCCGTACGAGCAGTACTTC. Amino acids: CASSPTSPPYEQYF.

This chain connects TRBV20-1 to TRBJ2-7; D possibly matches TRBD1 or TRBD2 (5 bases each). The CDR3 runs to 12 residues. The ends were cut back, 4 bases at V and 0 bases at J, with 7 bases in the middle. Germline CDR1 is DFQATT and CDR2 is SNEGSKA (reference sequence). CDR3 region: CSAKGPSYEQYF. CDR3 nucleotide sequence: TGCAGTGCTAAGGGACCCTCCTACGAGCAGTACTTC.

The chain uses TRBV29-1 and TRBJ1-5; the D gene is possibly TRBD1 (6 bases). The CDR3 runs 15 residues. V was cut by 4 bases and J by 0 bases, with 13 bases left in between. Germline CDR1 is SQVTM and CDR2 is ANQGSEA. CDR3 region: CSVGDTSDSNQPQHF. As DNA, the CDR3 is TGCAGCGTTGGGGACACCTCGGATAGCAATCAGCCCCAGCATTTT. Combining the CDR3 with reference TRBV29-1 and TRBJ1-5 gives the whole variable domain SAVISQKPSRDICQRGTSLTIQCQVDSQVTMMFWYRQQPGQSLTLIATANQGSEATYESGFVIDKFPISRPNLTFSTLTVSNMSPEDSSIYLCSVGDTSDSNQPQHFGDGTRLSIL.

The chain is built from TRBV6-5 and TRBJ2-3; D gene ambiguous. Germline values: CDR1 MNHEY, CDR2 SVGAGI. Trimming took off 5 bases at V and 4 bases at J, with 10 bases between the two ends. CDR3 length: 13 residues. The CDR3 DNA is TGTGCCAGCAGTCAGACCGTCGCAGATACGCAGTATTTT. Amino acid sequence: CASSQTVADTQYF.

The V gene is TRBV29-1, the J gene TRBJ2-1; the D is unclear. This CDR3 contains 13 residues. In germline, CDR1 is SQVTM, CDR2 ANQGSEA. The germline V and J ends were trimmed by 4 bases and 8 bases, with 15 bases remaining between them. In DNA, the CDR3 is TGCAGCGTTGCCCCCGCTAGGTTGGATGAGCAGTTCTTC. Translating it yields CSVAPARLDEQFF.

The chain links TRBV2 to TRBJ2-7, with 10 bases that match TRBD1. The germline CDR1 and CDR2 sequences are SNHLY and FYNNEI. This CDR3 spans 13 amino acids. J lost 0 bases, V lost 10 bases, and 3 bases had no gene match. CDR3 residues: CAIWDRGSYEQYF. The CDR3 DNA reads TGTGCCATCTGGGACAGGGGCTCCTACGAGCAGTACTTC.

V is TRBV2 and J is TRBJ1-2; no definite D call. This CDR3 has 12 residues. Germline CDR1 is SNHLY and CDR2 is FYNNEI. Trimming removed 2 bases at V and 10 bases at J, with 11 bases between. The CDR3 region is CASSERIPIYTF. The CDR3 DNA reads as TGTGCCAGCAGTGAACGGATCCCCATCTACACCTTC.

The chain couples TRBV2 to TRBJ2-5, with D possibly TRBD1 on 6 matching bases. The V end lost 6 bases, the J end lost 4 bases, and 9 bases lay between the germline ends. Germline values: CDR1 SNHLY, CDR2 FYNNEI. The CDR3 consists of 12 residues. The CDR3: CASSETGETQYF. The CDR3 DNA is TGTGCCAGCAGCGAGACAGGAGAGACCCAGTACTTC.